This T cell receptor (beta chain) was recovered during a study of blood T cell repertoires in COVID-19. Across the study: The samples span acute and convalescent COVID-19 from the United States, Italy and Spain. Sample material is recorded as cDNA or gDNA derived from T cells, B-cell-depleted T cells, or PBMCs.

Under the authors' procedure: From reference gene primer amplification, estimates of nucleated cell counts were derived. The repertoire was sequenced with immunoSEQ multiplex PCR; TCRdb's copy has only in-frame clones and lacks some. Clone size and V and J calls were adopted from that table, with D and trimming inferred from the DNA. The table includes about 6,600 clones, nearly 90% detected once. The J segment lost 4 bases and the V segment lost 7 bases, leaving 8 bases of the junction unmatched. Germline lookup yields CDR1 SEHNR and CDR2 FQNEAQ (reference sequence). This CDR3 is built from 15 residues.

The receptor's source is a human donor in a cohort sampled during active COVID-19. The donor label of this sample is uncertain. The sample comprised peripheral blood. The J gene is TRBJ2-3, the V gene TRBV7-9; 10 bases are a match to TRBD1. CDR3 bases: TGTGCCAGCACCTACTCGGGACAGGGGTCAGATACGCAGTATTTT. This gives the protein CASTYSGQGSDTQYF. Variable domain in full (rest from reference TRBV7-9 and TRBJ2-3): DTGVSQNPRHKITKRGQNVTFRCDPISEHNRLYWYRQTLGQGPEFLTYFQNEAQLEKSRLLSDRFSAERPKGSFSTLEIQRTEQGDSAMYLCASTYSGQGSDTQYFGPGTRLTVL.